This T cell receptor (beta chain) derives from a study of blood T cell repertoires in COVID-19. In the original analysis: Amplification of reference gene primers was used by the study to estimate nucleated cell counts. Clones were sequenced by immunoSEQ multiplex PCR, and TCRdb holds only the in-frame ones, with some missing. The V and J calls and the clone size are those of that table, but D and trimming were determined from the DNA. The sample shows about 420,000 clones, approximately 90% of them seen only once. Germline assignment: CDR1 LGHDT and CDR2 YNNKEL (reference sequence). The CDR3 length is 14 residues. Trimming took 2 bases from V and 7 from J, leaving 9 bases between them.

The J gene is TRBJ1-6, the V gene TRBV3-1 (or the pseudogene TRBV3-2); D remains unclear. The sequence was obtained from a man younger than 30 with COVID-19, enrolled during active disease. Sequencing was done on a sample of peripheral blood. In nucleotides, the CDR3 is TGTGCCAGCAGCCAACGGCCGGGGAATTCACCCCTCCACTTT. Its translation: CASSQRPGNSPLHF.